This TCR beta chain was sequenced for a study of T cells in Graves' hyperthyroidism and ophthalmopathy. Using RNA transcripts as the source, TCR beta CDR3 regions were amplified. The primer set for the first-round RT-PCR of the TCR CDR3 was HTBI. TCRdb used MiXCR to reprocess the multiplex PCR reads, holding one entry per CDR3 protein. Of 300,000 to 350,000 distinct CDR3 sequences detected, under 25% appear once; the ten largest clones hold over 40%. This clonotype appeared many times. Its antigen is not known. The ends lost 0 bases at V and 4 bases at J; junction bases unmatched: 3. Germline V gene data show CDR1 as SGHRS and CDR2 as YFSETQ. The CDR3 has 15 residues. Overall study findings and caveats: Blood also showed most of the thyroid clonotypes that were expanded above 0.001.

V is TRBV5-1 and J is TRBJ2-5; TRBD2 matches at 10 bases. This receptor was obtained from a woman aged 45-65 years with Graves' hyperthyroidism. Sequences were obtained from blood. The CDR3 DNA is TGCGCCAGCAGCTTGGAACCTAGCGGGAGAGAGACCCAGTACTTC. Translating gives CASSLEPSGRETQYF.